A single sample is the source of the 15 T cell receptor beta chains below, sequenced in a study of technical replicates of blood from a few donors. The protocol was immunoSEQ multiplex PCR, while the TCRdb copy is restricted to in-frame clones and leaves out a portion. Of tens of thousands of clones in the sample, roughly 90% were seen once. The sample comprised T cells isolated from PBMCs. Receptor source: a human donor in good health.

This chain connects TRBV19 to TRBJ2-7; a possible D gene is TRBD1 (6 bases). Trimming pared 4 bases from V and 2 bases from J, leaving 12 bases between. The CDR3 is made up of 14 amino acids. Germline lookup yields CDR1 LNHDA and CDR2 SQIVND (reference sequence). The CDR3 region has the DNA TGTGCCAGTAGTACCGGACAGAGACCCTACGAGCAGTACTTC. Residues: CASSTGQRPYEQYF.

The chain couples TRBV9 to TRBJ2-3; the match to TRBD1 covers 10 bases. V lost 3 bases and J lost 4; bases outside the gene matches: 8. This CDR3 contains 16 residues. CDR1 is SGDLS and CDR2 is YYNGEE in the germline V gene. CDR3 protein: CASSGTGTGVADTQYF. The CDR3 DNA sequence: TGTGCCAGCAGCGGCACCGGGACAGGGGTTGCAGATACGCAGTATTTT.

The rearrangement uses TRBV20-1 and TRBJ2-7; D perhaps matches TRBD1 (6 bases). V was pared by 8 bases and J by 3 bases, with 8 bases between. Germline V CDR1 and CDR2: DFQATT, SNEGSKA (reference sequence). The CDR3 runs 10 residues. The CDR3 protein is CSSQGYEQYF. As DNA, the CDR3 is TGCAGTTCACAGGGCTACGAGCAGTACTTC.

This rearrangement joins TRBV2 to TRBJ1-1; possibly TRBD1 for D (5 bases). Germline CDR1 and CDR2: SNHLY and FYNNEI. The V gene lost 7 bases and the J gene lost 0 bases, with 21 bases spanning the gap. This CDR3 contains 17 residues. CDR3 nucleotides: TGTGCCAGCATTAAGTCCGGGGGAGAAGGGCTGAACACTGAAGCTTTCTTT. Translated: CASIKSGGEGLNTEAFF.

The rearrangement links TRBV19 to TRBJ1-2; D possibly corresponds to TRBD1 (6 bases). CDR1 LNHDA and CDR2 SQIVND come from the germline V gene (reference sequence). The germline V and J ends were trimmed by 7 bases and 6 bases, with 24 bases remaining between them. The CDR3 runs to 16 residues. The CDR3 sequence is CASTTGMGVPANGYTF. The CDR3 bases are TGTGCCAGTACCACAGGGATGGGGGTCCCAGCTAATGGCTACACCTTC. Full variable domain (rest looked up from reference TRBV19 and TRBJ1-2): DGGITQSPKYLFRKEGQNVTLSCEQNLNHDAMYWYRQDPGQGLRLIYYSQIVNDFQKGDIAEGYSVSREKKESFPLTVTSAQKNPTAFYLCASTTGMGVPANGYTFGSGTRLTVV.

J is TRBJ2-2 and V is TRBV11-1, with 8 bases lining up with TRBD2. With 1 base clipped from V and 3 bases from J, the junction kept 7 bases outside the gene matches. The CDR3 runs 17 residues. The germline V gene has CDR1 SGHAT and CDR2 FQDESV (reference sequence). CDR3 loop: CASSLVRAGEHTGELFF. DNA of the CDR3: TGTGCCAGCAGCTTAGTTAGAGCGGGAGAGCACACCGGGGAGCTGTTTTTT.

The rearrangement links TRBV4-3 to TRBJ2-5, with no clear D. Germline values: CDR1 LGHNA, CDR2 YSLEER. Trimming pared 1 base from V and 5 bases from J, leaving 5 bases between. The CDR3 loop spans 12 amino acids. CDR3 protein: CASSQGRETQYF. In DNA form, the CDR3 reads TGCGCCAGCAGCCAAGGTCGGGAGACCCAGTACTTC.

The chain has TRBV15 and TRBJ2-7, with 8 nucleotides matching TRBD1. J lost 4 bases, V lost 0 bases, and 5 bases had no gene match. This CDR3 spans 15 amino acids. Germline V gene sequence: CDR1 LNHNV, CDR2 YYDKDF (reference sequence). As DNA, the CDR3 is TGTGCCACCAGCAGAGATCAGGGGGCTTTTTACGAGCAGTACTTC. This encodes CATSRDQGAFYEQYF.

The J gene is TRBJ1-3, the V gene TRBV4-3; no definite D call. Trimming removed 5 bases at V and 1 base at J, with 12 bases between. Germline CDR1 reads LGHNA; CDR2 reads YSLEER. The CDR3 covers 15 residues. The CDR3 protein is CASSSRVGSGNTIYF. The CDR3 region has the DNA TGCGCCAGCAGCTCCCGGGTTGGTTCTGGAAACACCATATATTTT.

This clone has just one count. Here the CDR3 DNA reads TGTGCCAGCGGTATCACCGACGGGTCTGGAAACACCATATATTTT. It specifies CASGITDGSGNTIYF. The chain has TRBV28 and TRBJ1-3; D unresolved. The V and J ends lost 8 bases and 1 base respectively, with 15 bases between them. Germline V gives CDR1 MDHEN, CDR2 SYDVKM. The CDR3 totals 15 residues.

V gene TRBV4-1 combines with J gene TRBJ2-2; no clear D gene. Trimming took 4 bases from V and 5 from J, leaving 8 bases between them. The length of the CDR3 is 13 residues. Germline-derived CDR1 and CDR2 are MGHRA and YSYEKL. The chain's CDR3 is CASSPRATGELFF. In DNA form, the CDR3 reads TGCGCCAGCAGCCCACGAGCAACCGGGGAGCTGTTTTTT.

The chain is built from TRBV29-1 and TRBJ1-2; TRBD1 might be the D (5 bases). CDR3 length: 10 amino acids. CDR1 and CDR2 from the germline V gene are SQVTM and ANQGSEA. V was clipped by 6 bases and J by 8 bases, with 10 bases between them. Here the CDR3 DNA reads TGCAGCGTGGGGCAGTCGGGCTACACCTTC. Its protein product is CSVGQSGYTF.

This clone was seen a handful of times. The chain recombines TRBV7-8 with TRBJ2-1; TRBD2 aligns across 10 bases. The CDR3 is made up of 16 amino acids. The germline V gene encodes CDR1 SGHVS and CDR2 FQNEAQ. V lost 1 base and J lost 7; bases outside the gene matches: 7. CDR3 amino acids: CASSLVQREGTNEQFF. DNA for the CDR3: TGTGCCAGCAGCTTAGTGCAGCGGGAGGGTACAAATGAGCAGTTCTTC.

The J gene is TRBJ1-2, the V gene TRBV6-5; possible D gene TRBD1, 6 bases. Germline CDR1 and CDR2: MNHEY and SVGAGI. Trimming took 5 bases from V and 4 from J, leaving 11 bases between them. The CDR3 totals 13 residues. In DNA form, the CDR3 reads TGTGCCAGCAGTCGAGCAGGGGCCTATGGCTACACCTTC. Its translation: CASSRAGAYGYTF.

The chain links TRBV5-4 to TRBJ1-4; no clear D gene. The V end lost 0 bases, the J end lost 3 bases, and 9 bases lay between the germline ends. This CDR3 spans 15 amino acids. Germline V gene lookup returns CDR1 SGHNT and CDR2 YYREEE (reference sequence). CDR3 bases: TGTGCCAGCAGCTTGGAGGGAGCTGCTAATGAAAAACTGTTTTTT. As protein: CASSLEGAANEKLFF. Complete variable domain (other parts from reference TRBV5-4 and TRBJ1-4): ETGVTQSPTHLIKTRGQQVTLRCSSQSGHNTVSWYQQALGQGPQFIFQYYREEENGRGNFPPRFSGLQFPNYSSELNVNALELDDSALYLCASSLEGAANEKLFFGSGTQLSVL.